The T cell receptor beta chain described here comes from a study of cytomegalovirus exposure and HLA in healthy donors. Both 60 Vbeta primers and 13 Jbeta primers went into the PCR. Some clones are missing from TCRdb's copy, which holds only in-frame ones; the method was immunoSEQ multiplex PCR. The sample shows tens of thousands of clones, around 59% of them seen only once. CDR1 and CDR2 from the germline V gene are SGHTA and FQGTGA. The CDR3 contains 14 residues. V shed 5 bases and J 3 bases; nucleotides not matched to a gene: 3. The TCR sequence derives from a human donor in good health. The chain carries TRBV7-3 and TRBJ2-7; 11 nucleotides match TRBD2. Sequencing used PBMCs. The CDR3 protein is CASSATSGSYEQYF. The CDR3 bases are TGTGCCAGCAGCGCCACTAGCGGGAGCTACGAGCAGTACTTC.